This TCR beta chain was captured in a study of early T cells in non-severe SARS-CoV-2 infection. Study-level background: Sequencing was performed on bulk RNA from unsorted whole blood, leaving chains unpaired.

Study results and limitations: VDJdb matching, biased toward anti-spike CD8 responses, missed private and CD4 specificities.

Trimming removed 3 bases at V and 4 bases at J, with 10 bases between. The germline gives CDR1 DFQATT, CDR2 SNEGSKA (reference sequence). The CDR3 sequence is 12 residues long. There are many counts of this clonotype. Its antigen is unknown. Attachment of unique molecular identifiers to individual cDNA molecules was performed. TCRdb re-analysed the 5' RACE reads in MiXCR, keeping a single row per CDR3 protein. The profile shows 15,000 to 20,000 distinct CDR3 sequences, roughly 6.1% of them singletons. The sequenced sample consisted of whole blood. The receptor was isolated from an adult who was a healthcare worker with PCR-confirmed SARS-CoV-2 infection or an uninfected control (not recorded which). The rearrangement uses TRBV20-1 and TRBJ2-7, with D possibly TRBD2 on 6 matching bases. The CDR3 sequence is CSASGRRYEQYF. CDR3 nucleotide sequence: TGCAGTGCTAGCGGGAGAAGGTACGAGCAGTACTTC.